This T cell receptor beta chain was recorded in a study of STAT3 mutations in large granular lymphocyte leukemia. Points from the study as a whole: Every T-cell large granular lymphocyte leukemia patient had at least one immunodominant TCR beta clonotype.

The CDR3 contains 18 residues. Germline CDR1 reads SNHLY; CDR2 reads FYNNEI. Trimming cost V 2 bases and J 5 bases, with 24 bases left between them. This clone was recorded a few times. The antigen remains unidentified. Data came from immunoSEQ multiplex PCR; TCRdb stores just in-frame clones and leaves some out. Counted here are 20,000 or so clones, about 90% occurring once; the ten biggest clones make up about 45%. The chain has TRBV2 and TRBJ1-1, with TRBD1 as a possible D gene (6 bases). This TCR derives from a man in his 60s with T-cell large granular lymphocyte leukemia. Some clones in this sample may be carry-over from other donors' samples. The sample consisted of peripheral blood mononuclear cells. The chain's CDR3 is CASSEQGMGFFSETEAFF. CDR3 coding DNA: TGTGCCAGCAGTGAACAGGGGATGGGATTCTTCTCTGAAACTGAAGCTTTCTTT.